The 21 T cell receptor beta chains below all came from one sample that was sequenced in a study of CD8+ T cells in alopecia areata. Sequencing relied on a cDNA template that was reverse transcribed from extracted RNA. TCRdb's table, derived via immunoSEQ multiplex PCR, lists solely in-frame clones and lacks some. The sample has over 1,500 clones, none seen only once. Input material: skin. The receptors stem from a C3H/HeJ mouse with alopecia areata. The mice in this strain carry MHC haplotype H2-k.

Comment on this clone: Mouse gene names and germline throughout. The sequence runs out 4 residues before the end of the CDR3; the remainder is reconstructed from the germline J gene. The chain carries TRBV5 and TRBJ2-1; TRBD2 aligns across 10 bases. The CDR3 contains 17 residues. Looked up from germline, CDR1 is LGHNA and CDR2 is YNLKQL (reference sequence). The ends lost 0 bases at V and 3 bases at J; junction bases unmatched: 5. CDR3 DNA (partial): TGTGCCAGCAGCCAAGACTGGGGGGGCGCGGGCTATGCT. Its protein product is CASSQDWGGAGYA. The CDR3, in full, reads CASSQDWGGAGYAEQFF.

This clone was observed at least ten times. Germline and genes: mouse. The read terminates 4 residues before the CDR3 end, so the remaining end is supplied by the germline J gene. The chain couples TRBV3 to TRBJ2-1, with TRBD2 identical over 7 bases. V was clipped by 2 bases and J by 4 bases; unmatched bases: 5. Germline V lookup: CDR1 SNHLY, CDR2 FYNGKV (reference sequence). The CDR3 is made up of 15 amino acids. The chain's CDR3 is CASSLSGGMYAEQFF. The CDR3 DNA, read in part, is TGTGCCAGCAGCTTATCTGGGGGAATGTATGCT.

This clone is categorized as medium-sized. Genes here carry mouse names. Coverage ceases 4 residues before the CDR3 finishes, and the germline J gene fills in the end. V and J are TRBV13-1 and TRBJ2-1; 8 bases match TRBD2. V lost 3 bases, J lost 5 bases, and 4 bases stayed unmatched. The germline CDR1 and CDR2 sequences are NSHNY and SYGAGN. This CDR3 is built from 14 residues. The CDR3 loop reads CASSVGGRDAEQFF. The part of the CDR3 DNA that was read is TGTGCCAGCAGTGTGGGGGGGAGGGATGCT.

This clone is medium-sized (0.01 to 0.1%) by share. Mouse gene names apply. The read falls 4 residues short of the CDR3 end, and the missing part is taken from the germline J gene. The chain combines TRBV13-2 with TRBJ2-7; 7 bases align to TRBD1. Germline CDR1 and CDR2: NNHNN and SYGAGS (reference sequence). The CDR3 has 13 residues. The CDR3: CASGEFRGYEQYF. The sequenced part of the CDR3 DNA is TGTGCCAGCGGTGAATTCAGGGGGTAT.

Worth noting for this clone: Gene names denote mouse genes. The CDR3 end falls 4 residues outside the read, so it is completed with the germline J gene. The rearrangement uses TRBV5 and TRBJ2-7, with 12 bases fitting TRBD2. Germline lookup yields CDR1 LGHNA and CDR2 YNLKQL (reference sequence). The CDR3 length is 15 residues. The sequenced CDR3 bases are TGTGCCAGCAGCCGCCGGGACTGGGGGGTGTAT. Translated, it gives CASSRRDWGVY. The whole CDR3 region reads CASSRRDWGVYEQYF.

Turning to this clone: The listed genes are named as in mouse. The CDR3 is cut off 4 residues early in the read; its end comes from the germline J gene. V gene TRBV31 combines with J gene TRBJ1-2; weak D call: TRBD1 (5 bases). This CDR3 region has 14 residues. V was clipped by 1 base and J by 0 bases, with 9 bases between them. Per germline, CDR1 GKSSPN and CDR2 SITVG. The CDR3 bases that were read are TGTGCCTGGAGTCGAGACAGCACAAACTCC. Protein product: CAWSRDSTNS. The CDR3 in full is CAWSRDSTNSDYTF.

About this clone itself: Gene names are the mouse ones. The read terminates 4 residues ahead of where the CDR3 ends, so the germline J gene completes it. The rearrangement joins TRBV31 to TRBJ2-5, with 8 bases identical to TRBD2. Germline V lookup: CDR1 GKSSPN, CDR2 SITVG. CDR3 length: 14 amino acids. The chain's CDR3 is CAWSLGGAKDTQYF. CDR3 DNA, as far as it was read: TGTGCCTGGAGTCTAGGGGGGGCGAAAGAC.

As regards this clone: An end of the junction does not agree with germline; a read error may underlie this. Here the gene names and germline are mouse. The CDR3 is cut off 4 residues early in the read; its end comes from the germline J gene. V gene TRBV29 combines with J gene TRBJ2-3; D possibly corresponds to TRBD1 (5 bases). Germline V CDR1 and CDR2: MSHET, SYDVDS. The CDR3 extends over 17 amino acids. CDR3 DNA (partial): TGTGCCAGCAGTGTCCCCCCCAGGGCGGCTAGTGCAGAA. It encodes CASSVPPRAASAE. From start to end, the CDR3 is CASSVPPRAASAETLYF.

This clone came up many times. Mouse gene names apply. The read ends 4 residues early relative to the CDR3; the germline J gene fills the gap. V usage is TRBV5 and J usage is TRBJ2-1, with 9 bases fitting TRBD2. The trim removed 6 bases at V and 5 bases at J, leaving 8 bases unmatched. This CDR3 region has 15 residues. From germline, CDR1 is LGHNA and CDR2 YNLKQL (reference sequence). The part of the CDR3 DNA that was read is TGTGCCAGCAGTCGACTGGGGGATGGGAATGCT. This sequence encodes CASSRLGDGNA. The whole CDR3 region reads CASSRLGDGNAEQFF.

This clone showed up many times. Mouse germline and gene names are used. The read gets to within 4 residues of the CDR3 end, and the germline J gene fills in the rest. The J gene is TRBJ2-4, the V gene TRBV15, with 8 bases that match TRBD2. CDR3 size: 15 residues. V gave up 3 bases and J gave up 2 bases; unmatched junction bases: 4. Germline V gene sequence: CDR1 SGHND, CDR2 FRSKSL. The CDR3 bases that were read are TGTGCCAGCAGTTTGGGACTGGCCCTTCAAAAC. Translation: CASSLGLALQN. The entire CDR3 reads CASSLGLALQNTLYF.

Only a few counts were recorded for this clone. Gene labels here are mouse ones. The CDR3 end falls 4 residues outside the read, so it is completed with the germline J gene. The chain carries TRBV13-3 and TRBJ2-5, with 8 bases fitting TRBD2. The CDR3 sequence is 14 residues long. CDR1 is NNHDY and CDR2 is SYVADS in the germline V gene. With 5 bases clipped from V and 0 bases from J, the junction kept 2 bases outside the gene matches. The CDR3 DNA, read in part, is TGTGCCAGCAGCCACTGGGGGAACCAAGAC. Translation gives CASSHWGNQD. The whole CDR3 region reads CASSHWGNQDTQYF.

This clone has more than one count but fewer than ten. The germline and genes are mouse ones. The CDR3 DNA, read in part, is TGTGCCAGCAGCCAAGGGGGGGGTAGTGCAGAA. Its protein is CASSQGGGSAE. The CDR3 in its entirety is CASSQGGGSAETLYF. The chain links TRBV5 to TRBJ2-3; TRBD2 agrees at 7 bases. The sequence runs out 4 residues before the end of the CDR3; the remainder is reconstructed from the germline J gene. V shed 1 base and J 0 bases; nucleotides not matched to a gene: 1. The germline gives CDR1 LGHNA, CDR2 YNLKQL (reference sequence). The CDR3 sequence is 15 residues long.

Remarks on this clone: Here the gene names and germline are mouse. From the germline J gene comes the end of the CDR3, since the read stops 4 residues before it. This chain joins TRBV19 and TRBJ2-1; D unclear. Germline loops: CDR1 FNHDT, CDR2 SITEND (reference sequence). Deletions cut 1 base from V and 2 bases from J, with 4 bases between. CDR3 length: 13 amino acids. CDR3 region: CASSIRDYAEQFF. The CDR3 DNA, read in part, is TGTGCCAGCAGTATAAGGGACTATGCT.

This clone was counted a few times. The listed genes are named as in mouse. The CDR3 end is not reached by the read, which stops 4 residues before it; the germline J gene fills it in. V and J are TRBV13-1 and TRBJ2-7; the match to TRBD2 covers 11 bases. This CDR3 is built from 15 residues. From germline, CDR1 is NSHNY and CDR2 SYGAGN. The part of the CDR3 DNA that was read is TGTGCCAGCAGTCACCGGGACTGGGGGATTTAT. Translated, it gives CASSHRDWGIY. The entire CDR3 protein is CASSHRDWGIYEQYF.

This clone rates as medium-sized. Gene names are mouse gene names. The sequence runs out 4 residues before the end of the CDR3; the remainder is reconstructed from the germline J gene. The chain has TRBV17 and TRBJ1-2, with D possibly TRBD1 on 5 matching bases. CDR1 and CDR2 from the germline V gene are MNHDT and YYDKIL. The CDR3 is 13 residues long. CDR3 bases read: TGTGCTAGCAGTAGGGACTGGGGGGGC. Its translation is CASSRDWGG. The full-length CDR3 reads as CASSRDWGGDYTF.

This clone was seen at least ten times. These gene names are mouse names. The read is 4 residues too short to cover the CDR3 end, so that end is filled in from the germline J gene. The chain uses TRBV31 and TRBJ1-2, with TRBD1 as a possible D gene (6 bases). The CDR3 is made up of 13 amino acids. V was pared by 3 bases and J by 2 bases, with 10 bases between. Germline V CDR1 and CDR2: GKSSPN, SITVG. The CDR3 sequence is CAWRPGHNSDYTF. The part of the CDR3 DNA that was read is TGTGCCTGGAGACCGGGACACAACTCC.

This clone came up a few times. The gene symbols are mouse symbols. The CDR3 region is CAWSLRGGQDTQYF. The part of the CDR3 DNA that was read is TGTGCCTGGAGTCTAAGAGGGGGCCAAGAC. The rearrangement joins TRBV31 to TRBJ2-5; tentative D call: TRBD1 (6 bases). The read falls 4 residues short of the CDR3 end, and the missing part is taken from the germline J gene. V shed 0 bases and J shed 2 bases, with 9 bases lying between them. The CDR3 spans 14 residues. Germline CDR1 and CDR2: GKSSPN and SITVG.

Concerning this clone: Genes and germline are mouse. CDR3 region: CASSSGTANSDYTF. The sequenced CDR3 bases are TGTGCCAGCAGTTCCGGGACTGCAAACTCC. This chain links TRBV19 with TRBJ1-2, with D tentatively TRBD1 (5 bases). The sequence runs out 4 residues before the end of the CDR3; the remainder is reconstructed from the germline J gene. The CDR3 extends over 14 amino acids. Germline lookup yields CDR1 FNHDT and CDR2 SITEND (reference sequence). V was cut by 4 bases and J by 0 bases, with 10 bases left in between. The variable domain in full, completed from reference TRBV19 and TRBJ1-2, reads GGIITQTPKFLIGQEGQKLTLKCQQNFNHDTMYWYRQDSGKGLRLIYYSITENDLQKGDLSEGYDASREKKSSFSLTVTSAQKNEMAVFLCASSSGTANSDYTFGSGTRLLVI.

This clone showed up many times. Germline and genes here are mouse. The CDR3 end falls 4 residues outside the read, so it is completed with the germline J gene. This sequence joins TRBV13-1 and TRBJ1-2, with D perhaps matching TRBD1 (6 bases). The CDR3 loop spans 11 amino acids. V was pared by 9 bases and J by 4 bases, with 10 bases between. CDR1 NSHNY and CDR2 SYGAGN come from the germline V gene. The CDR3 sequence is CATGEGSDYTF. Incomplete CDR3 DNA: TGTGCCACAGGGGAGGGCTCC.

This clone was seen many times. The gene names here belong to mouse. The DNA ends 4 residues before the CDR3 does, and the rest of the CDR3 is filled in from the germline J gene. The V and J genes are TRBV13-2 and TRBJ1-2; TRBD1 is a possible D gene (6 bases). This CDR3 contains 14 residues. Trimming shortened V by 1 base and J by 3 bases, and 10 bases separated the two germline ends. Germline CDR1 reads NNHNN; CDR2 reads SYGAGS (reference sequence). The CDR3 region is CASGDSGVHSDYTF. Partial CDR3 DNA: TGTGCCAGCGGTGATTCAGGGGTCCACTCC.

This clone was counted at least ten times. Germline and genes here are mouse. Incomplete CDR3 DNA: TGCACCTGCAGTGACAGTTTTAACCAAGAC. Protein: CTCSDSFNQD. The CDR3 in its entirety is CTCSDSFNQDTQYF. This chain connects TRBV1 to TRBJ2-5; no clear D. Read data end 4 residues before the CDR3 end; the end is taken from the germline J gene. Looked up from germline, CDR1 is NSQYPW and CDR2 is LRSPGD (reference sequence). V lost 4 bases, J lost 0 bases, and 8 bases lay in between. The CDR3 spans 14 residues.